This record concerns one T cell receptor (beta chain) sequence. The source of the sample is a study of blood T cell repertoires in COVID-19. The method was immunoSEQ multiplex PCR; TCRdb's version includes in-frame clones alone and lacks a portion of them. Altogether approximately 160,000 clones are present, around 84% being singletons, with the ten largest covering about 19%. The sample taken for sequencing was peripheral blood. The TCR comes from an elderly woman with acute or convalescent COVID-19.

DNA of the CDR3: TGTGCCAGCCGACAGGATAGCAATCAGCCCCAGCATTTT. Residues: CASRQDSNQPQHF. The V gene is TRBV6-5, the J gene TRBJ1-5; maybe TRBD1 (6 bases). The V gene's germline CDR1 is MNHEY and CDR2 SVGAGI. V lost 8 bases and J 0 bases, leaving 8 bases between the germline ends. The CDR3 has 13 residues.